The 16 T cell receptor beta chains below were found in one sample sequenced in a study of a mutant IDH1 vaccine in newly diagnosed glioma. The method was immunoSEQ multiplex PCR; TCRdb's version includes in-frame clones alone and lacks a portion of them. Counted here are tens of thousands of clones, approximately 83% occurring once; the ten biggest clones make up roughly 22%. As for time point: week 5, during vaccination. The content of each vaccine dose was 300 ug of mutant IDH1 20-mer peptide, and topical imiquimod accompanied it. No antigen has been assigned to these receptors. Sequencing used PBMCs, obtained from a glioma patient whose treatment included an IDH1 peptide vaccine. Receptors were obtained from a man younger than 40 with glioma.

V and J are TRBV6-1 and TRBJ2-7; the D call may be TRBD1 or TRBD2 (5 bases each). The germline V gene encodes CDR1 MNHNS and CDR2 SASEGT. V dropped 0 bases and J dropped 7 bases, with 13 bases sitting between them. This CDR3 region has 14 residues. The CDR3 spells CASSEAGTPGEQYF. The CDR3, as DNA: TGTGCCAGCAGTGAAGCCGGGACCCCGGGGGAGCAGTACTTC.

CDR3 DNA sequence: TGTGCCAGCAGTTTAGCAGGGACGTATCAGCCCCAGCATTTT. Translated, it gives CASSLAGTYQPQHF. The chain has TRBV27 and TRBJ1-5; possibly TRBD1 for D (5 bases). This CDR3 region has 14 residues. V was cut by 2 bases and J by 5 bases, with 10 bases left in between. CDR1 MNHEY and CDR2 SMNVEV come from the germline V gene (reference sequence).

The V gene is TRBV9, the J gene TRBJ2-5; D might be TRBD2 (8 bases). Trimming took 4 bases from V and 5 from J, leaving 24 bases between them. This CDR3 is 17 amino acids long. Germline V lookup: CDR1 SGDLS, CDR2 YYNGEE. The CDR3 here is CASSQFSGTATGETQYF. CDR3 bases: TGTGCCAGCAGCCAATTTAGCGGGACAGCCACCGGGGAGACCCAGTACTTC. Based on the CDR3 plus reference TRBV9 and TRBJ2-5, the full variable domain is DSGVTQTPKHLITATGQRVTLRCSPRSGDLSVYWYQQSLDQGLQFLIQYYNGEERAKGNILERFSAQQFPDLHSELNLSSLELGDSALYFCASSQFSGTATGETQYFGPGTRLLVL.

The chain recombines TRBV19 with TRBJ1-5; D remains ambiguous. Germline CDR1 and CDR2: LNHDA and SQIVND (reference sequence). The CDR3 covers 13 residues. The V end was cut by 7 bases, the J end by 9 bases, with 16 bases between. The CDR3, as DNA: TGTGCCAGTACCGAACTCGTGGGTAGGCCCCAGCATTTT. Its translation is CASTELVGRPQHF.

V usage is TRBV10-2 and J usage is TRBJ1-5, with 7 bases that match TRBD1. Trimming took 6 bases from V and 0 from J; bases not matched to a gene: 5. The CDR3 contains 15 residues. The germline CDR1 and CDR2 sequences are WSHSY and SAAADI. In DNA form, the CDR3 reads TGCGCCAGCAGAGAGACAGGGTATAGCAATCAGCCCCAGCATTTT. Translated: CASRETGYSNQPQHF.

The J gene is TRBJ2-3, the V gene TRBV11-2; D might be TRBD2 (5 bases). Trimming took off 5 bases at V and 0 bases at J, with 12 bases between the two ends. Germline values: CDR1 SGHAT, CDR2 FQNNGV. The CDR3 spans 15 residues. The CDR3 nucleotides read TGTGCCAGCAGCCGCGGACTGCCTAGCACAGATACGCAGTATTTT. Amino acids: CASSRGLPSTDTQYF.

This clone has only one observation. This chain joins TRBV5-6 and TRBJ2-3; D possibly corresponds to TRBD2 (6 bases). The CDR3 totals 14 residues. The germline V gene encodes CDR1 SGHDT and CDR2 YYEEEE. Trimming took off 0 bases at V and 4 bases at J, with 9 bases between the two ends. CDR3: CASSLGLEADTQYF. For the CDR3, the DNA is TGTGCCAGCAGCTTGGGACTAGAGGCAGATACGCAGTATTTT. Full variable domain (missing parts from reference TRBV5-6 and TRBJ2-3): DAGVTQSPTHLIKTRGQQVTLRCSPKSGHDTVSWYQQALGQGPQFIFQYYEEEERQRGNFPDRFSGHQFPNYSSELNVNALLLGDSALYLCASSLGLEADTQYFGPGTRLTVL.

This chain uses TRBV9 with TRBJ2-7; the match to TRBD2 covers 8 bases. The CDR3 has 18 residues. Trimming at V came to 4 bases and at J to 3 bases, leaving 18 bases not matched to a gene. Germline lookup yields CDR1 SGDLS and CDR2 YYNGEE. As DNA, the CDR3 is TGTGCCAGCAGCCCCAGCCCCGGTCGGGGGACTAGGGTCTACGAGCAGTACTTC. This codes for CASSPSPGRGTRVYEQYF.

This sequence joins TRBV15 and TRBJ1-4, with TRBD1 matching 9 bases. The CDR3 runs to 15 residues. Germline V gene sequence: CDR1 LNHNV, CDR2 YYDKDF (reference sequence). Losses at the gene ends were 3 bases for V and 8 bases for J; bases not matched to a gene: 7. In nucleotides, the CDR3 is TGTGCCACCAGCAGGGACAGGGGCAAGGGAGAAAAACTGTTTTTT. It is translated as CATSRDRGKGEKLFF.

The chain joins TRBV6-5 to TRBJ1-2, with a weak D call TRBD1 (6 bases). V was cut by 7 bases and J by 3 bases, with 12 bases left in between. The CDR3 has 13 amino acids. In germline, CDR1 is MNHEY, CDR2 SVGAGI. The CDR3 loop is CASMAGTYYGYTF. CDR3 nucleotides: TGTGCCAGCATGGCCGGGACATACTATGGCTACACCTTC.

The chain carries TRBV6-1 and TRBJ2-7, with TRBD2 matching over 8 bases. CDR1 and CDR2 from the germline V gene are MNHNS and SASEGT. The V gene end was trimmed by 6 bases and the J gene end by 0 bases; junction bases not matched to a gene: 7. This CDR3 has 15 residues. CDR3 coding DNA: TGTGCCAGCAGATTACACGGGGGGGCCTCCTACGAGCAGTACTTC. Protein product: CASRLHGGASYEQYF.

This chain joins TRBV30 and TRBJ2-7; D is tentatively TRBD1 or TRBD2 (5 bases each). Per germline, CDR1 GTSNPN and CDR2 SVGIG (reference sequence). V shed 2 bases and J shed 0 bases, with 14 bases lying between them. The CDR3 consists of 15 residues. CDR3 loop: CAWSTPGTVSYEQYF. CDR3 bases: TGTGCCTGGAGTACCCCCGGGACGGTCTCCTACGAGCAGTACTTC.

The CDR3: CASSLDRDTRATF. CDR3 in DNA: TGTGCCAGCAGCTTAGATCGAGACACCCGAGCCACCTTC. This chain joins TRBV7-9 and TRBJ1-2; D is unclear. The germline gives CDR1 SEHNR, CDR2 FQNEAQ (reference sequence). The CDR3 length is 13 residues. V lost 1 base to trimming and J lost 13 bases, with 16 bases between them.

This clone came up a few times. The chain carries TRBV9 and TRBJ1-1, with D possibly being TRBD1 (6 bases). Germline assignment: CDR1 SGDLS and CDR2 YYNGEE. V gave up 1 base and J gave up 2 bases, with 9 bases separating them. The CDR3 totals 14 residues. CDR3 sequence (DNA): TGTGCCAGCAGCGTATCTGGGACAAACACTGAAGCTTTCTTT. Encoded protein: CASSVSGTNTEAFF.

The chain has TRBV28 and TRBJ1-1; 8 bases line up with TRBD1. V lost 3 bases to trimming and J lost 5 bases; unmatched junction nucleotides: 5. CDR1 and CDR2 from the germline V gene are MDHEN and SYDVKM. CDR3 size: 14 residues. CDR3 sequence: CASSLDRVHTEAFF. The CDR3 DNA reads TGTGCCAGCAGTTTGGACAGGGTGCATACTGAAGCTTTCTTT.

This chain links TRBV28 with TRBJ1-2; perhaps TRBD1 as D (6 bases). V gave up 6 bases and J gave up 4 bases, with 12 bases separating them. The V gene's germline CDR1 is MDHEN and CDR2 SYDVKM. This CDR3 region has 13 residues. DNA of the CDR3: TGTGCCAGCAGGACCGGGACACCCTATGGCTACACCTTC. Protein: CASRTGTPYGYTF.